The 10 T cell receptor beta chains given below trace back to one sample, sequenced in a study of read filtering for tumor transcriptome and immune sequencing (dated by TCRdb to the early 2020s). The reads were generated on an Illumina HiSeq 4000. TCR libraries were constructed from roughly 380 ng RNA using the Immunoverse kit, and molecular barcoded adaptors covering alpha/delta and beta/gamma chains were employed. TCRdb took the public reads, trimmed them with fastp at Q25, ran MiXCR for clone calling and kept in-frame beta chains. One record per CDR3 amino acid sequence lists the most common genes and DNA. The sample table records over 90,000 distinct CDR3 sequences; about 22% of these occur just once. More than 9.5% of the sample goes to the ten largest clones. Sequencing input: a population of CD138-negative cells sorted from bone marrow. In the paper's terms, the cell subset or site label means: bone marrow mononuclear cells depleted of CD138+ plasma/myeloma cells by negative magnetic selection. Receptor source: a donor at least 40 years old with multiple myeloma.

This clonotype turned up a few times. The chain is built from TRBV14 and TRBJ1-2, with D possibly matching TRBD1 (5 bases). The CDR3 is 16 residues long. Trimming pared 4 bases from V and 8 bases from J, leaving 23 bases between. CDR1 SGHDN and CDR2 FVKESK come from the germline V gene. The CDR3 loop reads CASSRRGEFGPWGYTF. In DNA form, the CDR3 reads TGTGCCAGCAGCCGAAGAGGGGAATTTGGGCCGTGGGGCTACACCTTC.

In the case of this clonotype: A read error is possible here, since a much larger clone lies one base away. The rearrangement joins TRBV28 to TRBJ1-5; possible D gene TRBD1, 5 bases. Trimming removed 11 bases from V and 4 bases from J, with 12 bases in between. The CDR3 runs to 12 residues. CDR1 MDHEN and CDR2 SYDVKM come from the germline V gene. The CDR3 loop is CACGALNQPQHF. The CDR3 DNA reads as TGTGCCTGCGGGGCATTGAATCAGCCCCAGCATTTT.

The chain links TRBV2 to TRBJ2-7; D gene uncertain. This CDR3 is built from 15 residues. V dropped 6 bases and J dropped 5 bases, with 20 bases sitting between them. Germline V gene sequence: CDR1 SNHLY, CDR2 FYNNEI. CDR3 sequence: CASRTIRSVQDEQYF. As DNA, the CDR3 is TGTGCCAGCAGGACCATAAGGTCGGTTCAAGACGAGCAGTACTTC.

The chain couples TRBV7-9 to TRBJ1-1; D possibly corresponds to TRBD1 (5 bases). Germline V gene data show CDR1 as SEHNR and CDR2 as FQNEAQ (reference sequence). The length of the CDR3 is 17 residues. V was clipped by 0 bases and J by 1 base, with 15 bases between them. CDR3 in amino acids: CASSLAGAHSRNTEAFF. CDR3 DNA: TGTGCCAGCAGCTTAGCAGGGGCACATTCAAGGAACACTGAAGCTTTCTTT.

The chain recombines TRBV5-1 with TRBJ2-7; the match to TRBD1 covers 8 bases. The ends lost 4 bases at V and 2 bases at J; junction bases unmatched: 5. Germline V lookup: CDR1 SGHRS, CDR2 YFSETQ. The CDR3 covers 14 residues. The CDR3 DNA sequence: TGCGCCAGCAGCCTACGGACAGGGACCTACGAGCAGTACTTC. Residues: CASSLRTGTYEQYF.

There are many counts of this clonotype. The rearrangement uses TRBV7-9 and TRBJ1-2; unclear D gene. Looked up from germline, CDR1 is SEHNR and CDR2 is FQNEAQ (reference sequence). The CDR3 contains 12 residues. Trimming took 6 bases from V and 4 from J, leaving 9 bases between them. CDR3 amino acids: CASRSPLYGYTF. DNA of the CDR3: TGTGCCAGCAGGAGTCCACTCTATGGCTACACCTTC.

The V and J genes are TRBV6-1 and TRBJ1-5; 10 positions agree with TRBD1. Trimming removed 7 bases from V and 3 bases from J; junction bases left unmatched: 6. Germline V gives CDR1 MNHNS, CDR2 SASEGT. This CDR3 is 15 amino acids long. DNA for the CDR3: TGTGCCAGCACGCGGGACAGGGGTATCAATCAGCCCCAGCATTTT. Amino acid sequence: CASTRDRGINQPQHF.

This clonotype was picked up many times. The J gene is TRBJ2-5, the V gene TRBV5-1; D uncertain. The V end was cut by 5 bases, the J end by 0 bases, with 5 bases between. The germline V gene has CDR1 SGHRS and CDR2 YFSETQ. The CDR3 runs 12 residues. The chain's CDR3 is CASSIDQETQYF. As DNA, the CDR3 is TGCGCCAGCAGTATAGACCAAGAGACCCAGTACTTC.

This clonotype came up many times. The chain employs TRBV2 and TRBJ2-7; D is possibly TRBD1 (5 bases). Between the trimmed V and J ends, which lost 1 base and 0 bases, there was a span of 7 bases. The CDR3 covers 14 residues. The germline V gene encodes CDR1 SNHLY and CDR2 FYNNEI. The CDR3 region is CASSEDRSSYEQYF. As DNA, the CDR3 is TGTGCCAGCAGTGAAGACAGGAGCTCCTACGAGCAGTACTTC.

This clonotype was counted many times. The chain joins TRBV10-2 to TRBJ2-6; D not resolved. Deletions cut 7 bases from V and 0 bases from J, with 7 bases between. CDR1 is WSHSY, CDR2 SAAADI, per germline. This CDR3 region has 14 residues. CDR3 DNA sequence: TGCGCCAGCATCCCCATCTCTGGGGCCAACGTCCTGACTTTC. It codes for CASIPISGANVLTF.